The 14 T cell receptor beta chains below were found in one sample sequenced in a study of blood T cell repertoires in COVID-19. Assay used: immunoSEQ multiplex PCR; TCRdb lists only in-frame clones, some missing. Found here are under 200,000 clones, 80% to 90% of them singletons; the top ten hold roughly 1.9%. Sequences were obtained from peripheral blood. Receptors originate from a woman of 80 years or more with acute or convalescent COVID-19.

This clone was seen a single time. V is TRBV9 and J is TRBJ1-2; no clear D. Germline CDR1 is SGDLS and CDR2 is YYNGEE. The CDR3 sequence is 14 residues long. The V end was cut by 4 bases, the J end by 4 bases, with 14 bases between. The DNA of the CDR3 is TGTGCCAGCAGCCCCGATGCGGGGTCCTATGGCTACACCTTC. Translating gives CASSPDAGSYGYTF.

DNA of the CDR3: TGTGCCAGCAGCCAAGGCAGGTCTATCTCTGGAAACACCATATATTTT. This sequence encodes CASSQGRSISGNTIYF. J is TRBJ1-3 and V is TRBV3-1 (or the pseudogene TRBV3-2); D call uncertain. Germline lookup yields CDR1 LGHDT and CDR2 YNNKEL (reference sequence). The CDR3 contains 16 residues. V lost 1 base and J lost 0, with 10 bases in between.

This clone came up many times. The rearrangement joins TRBV4-2 to TRBJ2-7, with 7 bases that match TRBD1. V trimming: 3 bases; J trimming: 2 bases; junction bases outside the gene matches: 4. CDR3 length: 14 amino acids. Germline V gene lookup returns CDR1 LGHNA and CDR2 YNFKEQ. The CDR3 protein is CASSQNRGPYEQYF. CDR3 nucleotides: TGTGCCAGCAGCCAGAACAGGGGCCCCTACGAGCAGTACTTC.

The chain couples TRBV18 to TRBJ1-6; TRBD1 matches 9 bases. Germline lookup yields CDR1 KGHSH and CDR2 LQKENI. After removal of 5 bases from V and 7 bases from J, the junction contained 6 bases not matched to a gene. This CDR3 spans 15 amino acids. The CDR3 DNA reads as TGTGCCAGCTCATTAGGGACAGGGAAGAATTCACCCCTCCACTTT. It encodes CASSLGTGKNSPLHF.

The V and J genes are TRBV9 and TRBJ1-1; D is ambiguous. Germline assignment: CDR1 SGDLS and CDR2 YYNGEE. Between the trimmed V and J ends, which lost 0 bases and 3 bases, there was a span of 18 bases. The CDR3 totals 17 residues. The chain's CDR3 is CASSVGEGGVGHTEAFF. DNA of the CDR3: TGTGCCAGCAGCGTAGGGGAGGGCGGCGTGGGTCACACTGAAGCTTTCTTT. The entire variable domain, with the rest obtained from reference TRBV9 and TRBJ1-1, is as follows: DSGVTQTPKHLITATGQRVTLRCSPRSGDLSVYWYQQSLDQGLQFLIQYYNGEERAKGNILERFSAQQFPDLHSELNLSSLELGDSALYFCASSVGEGGVGHTEAFFGQGTRLTVV.

The chain couples TRBV9 to TRBJ1-6; 7 positions match TRBD1. V was clipped by 0 bases and J by 9 bases; unmatched bases: 3. Germline V gene data show CDR1 as SGDLS and CDR2 as YYNGEE. This CDR3 contains 14 residues. CDR3 sequence reads: CASSVEGGGSPLHF. The CDR3, as DNA: TGTGCCAGCAGCGTAGAAGGGGGCGGTTCACCCCTCCACTTT.

This clone has more than one count but fewer than ten. The chain employs TRBV7-9 and TRBJ1-1, with D possibly matching TRBD1 (6 bases). Per germline, CDR1 SEHNR and CDR2 FQNEAQ (reference sequence). Trimming took 6 bases from V and 1 from J, leaving 21 bases between them. This CDR3 spans 17 amino acids. DNA of the CDR3: TGTGCCAGCAGTAAGATTCCTGGGCAGGGGCCGAACACTGAAGCTTTCTTT. Protein product: CASSKIPGQGPNTEAFF.

The CDR3 sequence is CASSVGGTSATGELFF. The DNA for the CDR3 is TGTGCCAGCAGCGTAGGGGGGACTAGCGCCACCGGGGAGCTGTTTTTT. The V call is TRBV9, the J call TRBJ2-2, with 10 bases matching TRBD2. The germline V gene has CDR1 SGDLS and CDR2 YYNGEE. V gave up 0 bases and J gave up 4 bases; unmatched junction bases: 3. The CDR3 consists of 16 residues.

The rearrangement uses TRBV7-3 and TRBJ2-3, with 8 bases identical to TRBD1. The J segment lost 4 bases and the V segment lost 5 bases, leaving 5 bases of the junction unmatched. The CDR3 is 14 amino acids. Germline V gene data show CDR1 as SGHTA and CDR2 as FQGTGA. DNA of the CDR3: TGTGCCAGCAGCCCGGGACAGGTCGCAGATACGCAGTATTTT. It specifies CASSPGQVADTQYF.

This clone was counted between two and nine times. The chain recombines TRBV6-5 with TRBJ2-7; 8 bases are a match to TRBD1. J was trimmed by 6 bases and V by 0 bases; bases with no gene match: 7. The CDR3 is made up of 15 amino acids. From germline, CDR1 is MNHEY and CDR2 SVGAGI. CDR3 in amino acids: CASSYSGTGASEQYF. CDR3 DNA: TGTGCCAGCAGTTACTCAGGGACAGGAGCTTCCGAGCAGTACTTC.

The rearrangement uses TRBV9 and TRBJ1-4; 8 bases line up with TRBD1. Germline assignment: CDR1 SGDLS and CDR2 YYNGEE. The CDR3 is 14 residues long. Trimming cost V 2 bases and J 7 bases; bases outside gene matches: 4. CDR3 region: CASSVDRGGEKLFF. The DNA for the CDR3 is TGTGCCAGCAGCGTCGACAGGGGAGGTGAAAAACTGTTTTTT.

The chain uses TRBV29-1 and TRBJ2-3; D might be TRBD2 (7 bases). This CDR3 spans 14 amino acids. Trimming removed 7 bases at V and 4 bases at J, with 18 bases between. Germline V gene data show CDR1 as SQVTM and CDR2 as ANQGSEA. The CDR3 DNA follows: TGCAGCGGGACGAAGGGAGGGGGGGCAGATACGCAGTATTTT. This encodes CSGTKGGGADTQYF.

The CDR3 here is CASSYRVSYEQYF. DNA of the CDR3: TGTGCCAGCAGTTACAGGGTCTCCTACGAGCAGTACTTC. The chain has TRBV12-3 or TRBV12-4 and TRBJ2-7, with a tentative D call TRBD1 (6 bases). The CDR3 has 13 amino acids. The ends were cut back, 4 bases at V and 0 bases at J, with 7 bases in the middle.

The chain is built from TRBV9 and TRBJ1-5; unclear D gene. Germline V gives CDR1 SGDLS, CDR2 YYNGEE. V lost 3 bases, J lost 6 bases, and 10 bases lay in between. The length of the CDR3 is 13 residues. In DNA form, the CDR3 reads TGTGCCAGCAGCGCGGTGCTCGGTCAGCCCCAGCATTTT. Its translation is CASSAVLGQPQHF. Together with reference TRBV9 and TRBJ1-5, the CDR3 gives the full variable domain: DSGVTQTPKHLITATGQRVTLRCSPRSGDLSVYWYQQSLDQGLQFLIQYYNGEERAKGNILERFSAQQFPDLHSELNLSSLELGDSALYFCASSAVLGQPQHFGDGTRLSIL.